The entry below gives a single TCR beta chain sequence along with its context. What it binds is not known. The germline CDR1 and CDR2 sequences are SGHAT and FQNNGV. This CDR3 contains 16 residues. V dropped 4 bases and J dropped 7; count of bases not matched to a gene: 7. This sample was taken from a study of identical twins. Study results and caveats: Cord blood's abundant beta clonotypes had fewer insertions, unlike memory repertoires.

Via MiXCR, TCRdb re-called the 5' RACE reads, giving one row per CDR3 protein. The sample shows some 190,000 distinct CDR3 sequences, around 15% of them seen only once. In addition, the sample was reused for a study of T cells expressing NK-cell markers. Turning to that study: Researchers got TCR beta repertoires out of sorted CD3+CD56+NKG2C+, CD3+CD56+NKG2C- and CD3+CD56-NKG2C+ T cells. For several experiments, T cell sorting was restricted to the alpha-beta TCR population by means of an anti-gamma-delta TCR antibody.

V is TRBV11-2 and J is TRBJ1-4; TRBD1 aligns across 12 bases. What was sequenced was CD8+ T cells sorted from blood. The TCR originated in a woman between 18 and 29 years old in good health. Here the CDR3 DNA reads TGTGCCAGCAGCTCCGGGACAGGGGGCGCCGGTGAAAAACTGTTTTTT. This sequence encodes CASSSGTGGAGEKLFF.